This T cell receptor beta chain is from a study of response to subunit inactivated influenza vaccine. Study conclusions and caveats: It was suggested by the authors that few new T cells are recruited by each seasonal influenza vaccination.

This clonotype has more than one count but fewer than ten. What it recognizes is unknown. TCRdb reprocessed the RT-PCR reads via MiXCR and lists one record per CDR3 protein. The sample has approximately 500,000 distinct CDR3 sequences; around 15% are singletons. This CDR3 spans 14 amino acids. CDR1 is MNHEY and CDR2 is SMNVEV in the germline V gene (reference sequence). V lost 4 bases, J lost 4 bases, and 13 bases lay in between. This clonotype was obtained from a man in his forties or fifties who received an inactivated influenza vaccine. The material was PBMCs from blood, obtained 11 to 12 days after vaccination. The rearrangement uses TRBV27 and TRBJ2-5, with unresolved D. The CDR3 region is CASSSTRVSETQYF. DNA for the CDR3: TGTGCCAGCAGTTCAACAAGGGTGTCAGAGACCCAGTACTTC.